This T cell receptor beta chain was sequenced for a study of patients and donors after allogeneic stem cell transplantation. TCRdb re-derived calls from the RT-PCR reads in MiXCR, one entry per CDR3 protein. The sample lists approximately 200,000 distinct CDR3 sequences, 11% to 15% occurring once. This clonotype was picked up a small number of times. Source material: blood, either unsorted or a sorted T cell fraction (not recorded which). This clonotype originated in a human donor who was either an allogeneic HSCT recipient or a stem cell or donor lymphocyte infusion donor (not recorded which). It is not recorded whose cells these are; they may come from a transplant donor.

CDR3 nucleotides: TGTGCCATCAGTGAGTCAGGGACAGGGGGCGATGACAATGAGCAGTTCTTC. This sequence encodes CAISESGTGGDDNEQFF. This chain links TRBV10-3 with TRBJ2-1, with 12 nucleotides matching TRBD1. The length of the CDR3 is 17 residues. Germline lookup yields CDR1 ENHRY and CDR2 SYGVKD. Unmatched junction bases numbered 5, after V lost 0 bases and J lost 5 bases.